What follows are 21 T cell receptor beta chains derived from one specimen sequenced in a study of T-cell reconstitution after alpha-beta-depleted transplantation in children (dated by TCRdb to the mid-2010s). The treatment or condition label, as the study defines it: allogeneic hematopoietic cell transplantation with graft depleted of TCRalphabeta T cells and CD19 B cells. The library was produced with PCR. The data were produced on an Illumina HiSeq 2500. Molecular barcoding was employed in the preparation of TCR libraries, with unique molecular identifiers being used to normalize TCRbeta repertoire quantification. The raw public reads went through TCRdb reprocessing: fastp at Q25, MiXCR clone calling, in-frame beta chains kept. For every CDR3 protein sequence, its rows merge into one entry that carries the most common genes and DNA. The sample table records about 980,000 distinct CDR3 sequences; roughly 29% of these occur just once. The ten biggest clones cover over 25% of the sample.

This sample comprised PBMCs, mostly from graft donor cells, obtained 360 days after TCRalphabeta/CD19-depleted stem cell transplant. All receptors come from a boy in the first two years of life who had a stem cell transplant for SCID, so the T cells may come from the graft donor.

This clonotype was counted between two and nine times. The rearrangement links TRBV5-1 to TRBJ2-4; D gene ambiguous. From germline, CDR1 is SGHRS and CDR2 YFSETQ. With 4 bases removed from V and 1 base from J, the gap between germline ends came to 12 bases. The CDR3 spans 15 residues. This CDR3 reads CASSQKEFAKNIQYF. The CDR3 bases are TGCGCCAGCAGCCAAAAGGAATTCGCCAAAAACATTCAGTACTTC. The entire variable domain, with the rest obtained from reference TRBV5-1 and TRBJ2-4, is as follows: KAGVTQTPRYLIKTRGQQVTLSCSPISGHRSVSWYQQTPGQGLQFLFEYFSETQRNKGNFPGRFSGRQFSNSRSEMNVSTLELGDSALYLCASSQKEFAKNIQYFGAGTRLSVL.

V is TRBV12-3 or TRBV12-4 and J is TRBJ1-1; 8 positions match TRBD1. Trimming took 8 bases from V and 1 from J; bases not matched to a gene: 6. The CDR3 is 14 residues long. The CDR3 loop reads CASDSGQGNTEAFF. For the CDR3, the DNA is TGTGCCAGCGATTCCGGACAGGGGAACACTGAAGCTTTCTTT.

V is TRBV10-2 and J is TRBJ1-5, with D unclear. The CDR3 covers 14 residues. CDR1 is WSHSY, CDR2 SAAADI, per germline. The V end was cut by 0 bases, the J end by 1 base, with 4 bases between. CDR3 in amino acids: CASSESGSNQPQHF. The CDR3 DNA follows: TGCGCCAGCAGTGAGTCGGGAAGCAATCAGCCCCAGCATTTT.

Only a few counts were recorded for this clonotype. J is TRBJ1-4 and V is TRBV6-5; no clear D gene. This CDR3 comprises 13 residues. V gave up 2 bases and J gave up 5 bases, with 6 bases separating them. Germline CDR1 reads MNHEY; CDR2 reads SVGAGI. The CDR3 DNA sequence: TGTGCCAGCAGTTACGAGAGGAATGAAAAACTGTTTTTT. It yields the protein CASSYERNEKLFF.

This chain connects TRBV5-1 to TRBJ2-5; weak D call: TRBD2 (6 bases). Trimming removed 0 bases at V and 0 bases at J, with 15 bases between. The CDR3 length is 17 residues. Germline V CDR1 and CDR2: SGHRS, YFSETQ. The DNA for the CDR3 is TGCGCCAGCAGCTTGGCCGTGGGGAGGCGGTACCAAGAGACCCAGTACTTC. Protein sequence: CASSLAVGRRYQETQYF.

The chain recombines TRBV7-9 with TRBJ2-7; D gene uncertain. There are 13 residues in the CDR3. V shed 7 bases and J shed 7 bases, with 17 bases lying between them. Germline-derived CDR1 and CDR2 are SEHNR and FQNEAQ (reference sequence). The CDR3 sequence: CASNRAPRVEQYF. The DNA of the CDR3 is TGTGCCAGCAATCGGGCCCCTCGAGTTGAGCAGTACTTC.

The sample holds a few counts of this clonotype. The chain joins TRBV3-1 to TRBJ1-2, with D unresolved. The germline gives CDR1 LGHDT, CDR2 YNNKEL (reference sequence). V lost 0 bases to trimming and J lost 2 bases, with 7 bases between them. CDR3 length: 14 residues. CDR3 protein: CASSQDPGNYGYTF. The CDR3 DNA sequence: TGTGCCAGCAGCCAAGATCCAGGCAACTATGGCTACACCTTC.

The genes are TRBV11-2 and TRBJ2-5, with 9 bases matching TRBD2. The CDR3 spans 16 residues. Germline CDR1 and CDR2: SGHAT and FQNNGV. Unmatched junction bases numbered 17, after V lost 3 bases and J lost 12 bases. CDR3 bases: TGTGCCAGCAGCTTCAGTGGTAGCGGGGGCCTCATGACGAAGTACTTC. Amino acid sequence: CASSFSGSGGLMTKYF.

The V call is TRBV5-5, the J call TRBJ2-5; 12 bases fit TRBD2. This CDR3 is 18 amino acids long. J gave up 1 base and V 4 bases, and 11 bases lay outside the gene matches. Looked up from germline, CDR1 is SGHKS and CDR2 is YYEKEE (reference sequence). This CDR3 reads CASSTRLAGASLQETQYF. CDR3 sequence (DNA): TGTGCCAGCAGCACCAGACTAGCGGGGGCTTCTCTCCAAGAGACCCAGTACTTC.

CDR3 amino acids: CASSPNSGGLETQYF. CDR3 bases: TGTGCCAGCTCACCGAATTCAGGGGGGCTGGAGACCCAGTACTTC. The gene calls are TRBV18 and TRBJ2-5, with D possibly TRBD1 on 7 matching bases. The V gene's germline CDR1 is KGHSH and CDR2 LQKENI. The CDR3 covers 15 residues. Trimming stripped 3 bases from V and 5 bases from J, with 16 bases between. The variable domain in full, with the rest retrieved from reference TRBV18 and TRBJ2-5, is NAGVMQNPRHLVRRRGQEARLRCSPMKGHSHVYWYRQLPEEGLKFMVYLQKENIIDESGMPKERFSAEFPKEGPSILRIQQVVRGDSAAYFCASSPNSGGLETQYFGPGTRLLVL.

V and J are TRBV19 and TRBJ1-1, with no clear D. This CDR3 has 14 amino acids. V dropped 6 bases and J dropped 1 base, with 12 bases sitting between them. In germline, CDR1 is LNHDA, CDR2 SQIVND (reference sequence). CDR3 sequence reads: CASSSFTANTEAFF. CDR3 in DNA: TGTGCCAGTAGCTCCTTCACAGCGAACACTGAAGCTTTCTTT.

The chain joins TRBV28 to TRBJ2-5; 10 bases fit TRBD2. This CDR3 region has 16 residues. The germline V gene has CDR1 MDHEN and CDR2 SYDVKM. Trimming took 2 bases from V and 4 from J; bases not matched to a gene: 7. As DNA, the CDR3 is TGTGCCAGCAGTTTAGCTCTAGCGGGGGTAGGAGAGACCCAGTACTTC. Protein product: CASSLALAGVGETQYF. Looking up the rest from reference TRBV28 and TRBJ2-5 gives the full variable domain: DVKVTQSSRYLVKRTGEKVFLECVQDMDHENMFWYRQDPGLGLRLIYFSYDVKMKEKGDIPEGYSVSREKKERFSLILESASTNQTSMYLCASSLALAGVGETQYFGPGTRLLVL.

This clonotype was found a few times. The V call is TRBV28, the J call TRBJ1-3; D unclear. Trimming cost V 5 bases and J 9 bases, with 23 bases left between them. Germline values: CDR1 MDHEN, CDR2 SYDVKM. The CDR3 is 16 residues long. The CDR3 sequence is CASSLLRMASRGTIYF. The CDR3 DNA reads TGTGCCAGCAGTCTCCTGCGTATGGCCTCGCGAGGCACCATATATTTT.

This chain links TRBV12-3 or TRBV12-4 with TRBJ2-7; D might be TRBD1 (5 bases). V lost 4 bases and J 5 bases, leaving 12 bases between the germline ends. The CDR3 is 13 amino acids. This CDR3 reads CASSSNRIDEQYF. The CDR3 DNA follows: TGTGCCAGCAGTTCCAACAGGATAGACGAGCAGTACTTC.

The chain uses TRBV10-2 and TRBJ2-7; the D gene is possibly TRBD2 (7 bases). V was clipped by 4 bases and J by 2 bases, with 18 bases between them. The CDR3 has 16 residues. Germline CDR1 WSHSY, CDR2 SAAADI. The CDR3 spells CASSAAGGPRTYEQYF. CDR3 bases: TGCGCCAGCAGTGCGGCCGGGGGGCCGCGAACCTACGAGCAGTACTTC.

The CDR3 bases are TGCAGCGTTGTCTACGTTTCTTCCTACGAGCAGTACTTC. Translating it yields CSVVYVSSYEQYF. The V call is TRBV29-1, the J call TRBJ2-7; D not certain. Trimming removed 4 bases from V and 1 base from J, with 11 bases in between. The CDR3 runs to 13 residues. CDR1 is SQVTM and CDR2 is ANQGSEA in the germline V gene.

The rearrangement links TRBV7-2 to TRBJ2-7; 13 nucleotides line up with TRBD2. The germline V gene has CDR1 SGHTA and CDR2 FQGNSA. This CDR3 is built from 15 residues. Trimming cost V 4 bases and J 5 bases; bases outside gene matches: 5. The CDR3 bases are TGTGCCAGCAGCTGGCTAGGGACTAGCGGGGACGAGCAGTACTTC. Translation gives CASSWLGTSGDEQYF. Full variable domain (outside the CDR3, taken from reference TRBV7-2 and TRBJ2-7): GAGVSQSPSNKVTEKGKDVELRCDPISGHTALYWYRQSLGQGLEFLIYFQGNSAPDKSGLPSDRFSAERTGGSVSTLTIQRTQQEDSAVYLCASSWLGTSGDEQYFGPGTRLTVT.

This clonotype was recorded only once. This chain connects TRBV12-3 or TRBV12-4 to TRBJ2-4; D remains unclear. V lost 4 bases to trimming and J lost 8 bases, with 12 bases between them. CDR3 length: 13 amino acids. CDR3 DNA sequence: TGTGCCAGCAGTTGGGCCCGCGGCGACATTCAGTACTTC. Its translation: CASSWARGDIQYF.

The chain carries TRBV4-1 and TRBJ1-5; D might be TRBD1 (5 bases). Germline CDR1 MGHRA, CDR2 YSYEKL. This CDR3 comprises 15 residues. The ends were cut back, 0 bases at V and 6 bases at J, with 12 bases in the middle. This CDR3 is CASSQDGGSGQPQHF. CDR3 bases: TGCGCCAGCAGCCAAGATGGGGGGAGTGGTCAGCCCCAGCATTTT.

The genes are TRBV5-1 and TRBJ1-2; no clear D. The CDR3 has 13 amino acids. Germline CDR1 SGHRS, CDR2 YFSETQ. V lost 1 base and J 4 bases, leaving 8 bases between the germline ends. For the CDR3, the DNA is TGCGCCAGCAGCTTGTCCGTGCTCTATGGCTACACCTTC. This sequence encodes CASSLSVLYGYTF.

The rearrangement uses TRBV5-6 and TRBJ2-3; 8 bases match TRBD1. In germline, CDR1 is SGHDT, CDR2 YYEEEE. After removal of 4 bases from V and 2 bases from J, the junction contained 9 bases not matched to a gene. The CDR3 spans 16 residues. In nucleotides, the CDR3 is TGTGCCAGCAGCGAGACCAGGGGGCTACTCACAGATACGCAGTATTTT. Encoded protein: CASSETRGLLTDTQYF. Using reference TRBV5-6 and TRBJ2-3 for the parts outside the CDR3, the full variable domain is DAGVTQSPTHLIKTRGQQVTLRCSPKSGHDTVSWYQQALGQGPQFIFQYYEEEERQRGNFPDRFSGHQFPNYSSELNVNALLLGDSALYLCASSETRGLLTDTQYFGPGTRLTVL.